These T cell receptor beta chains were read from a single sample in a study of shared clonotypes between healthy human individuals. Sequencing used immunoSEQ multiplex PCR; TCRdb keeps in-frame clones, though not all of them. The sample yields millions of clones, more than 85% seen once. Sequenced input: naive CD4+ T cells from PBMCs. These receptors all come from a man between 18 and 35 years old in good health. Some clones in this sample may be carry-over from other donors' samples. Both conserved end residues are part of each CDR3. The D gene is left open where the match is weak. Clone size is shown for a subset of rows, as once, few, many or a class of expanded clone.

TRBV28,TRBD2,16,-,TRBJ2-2,TGTGCCAGCAGTTCCCGGACTAGCGGGAACACCGGGGAGCTGTTTTTT,CASSSRTSGNTGELFF
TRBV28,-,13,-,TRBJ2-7,TGTGCCAGCAGTTCCGTTGGTGTTTACGAGCAGTACTTC,CASSSVGVYEQYF
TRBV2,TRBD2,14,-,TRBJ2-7,TGTGCCAGCAGCCGGACTAGAAGCTCCTACGAGCAGTACTTC,CASSRTRSSYEQYF
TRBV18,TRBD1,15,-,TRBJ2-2,TGTGCCAGCTCACAAGGACAGGGTGTGACCGGGGAGCTGTTTTTT,CASSQGQGVTGELFF
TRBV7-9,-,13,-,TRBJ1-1,TGTGCCAGCAGCCGTCTACCGAACACTGAAGCTTTCTTT,CASSRLPNTEAFF
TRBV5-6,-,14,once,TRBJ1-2,TGTGCCAGCAGCCGGACGGACTCTAACTATGGCTACACCTTC,CASSRTDSNYGYTF
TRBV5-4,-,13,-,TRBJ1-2,TGTGCCAGCAGCTTGAGGGCAGCCTATGGCTACACCTTC,CASSLRAAYGYTF
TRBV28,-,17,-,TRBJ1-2,TGTGCCAGCAGTTTATATCCGGGGGCGACGGGTCCATATGGCTACACCTTC,CASSLYPGATGPYGYTF
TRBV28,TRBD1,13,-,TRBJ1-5,TGTGCCAGCAGTACAGGGGGCATTCAGCCCCAGCATTTT,CASSTGGIQPQHF
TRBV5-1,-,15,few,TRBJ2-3,TGCGCCAGCAGACCGGGTGCCTCTAGCACAGATACGCAGTATTTT,CASRPGASSTDTQYF
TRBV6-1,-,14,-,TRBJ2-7,TGTGCCAGCAGTACATGGGACGTCCCCTACGAGCAGTACTTC,CASSTWDVPYEQYF
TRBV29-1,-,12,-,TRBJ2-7,TGCAGCGTAGGCCGGCCCCCCTACGAGCAGTACTTC,CSVGRPPYEQYF
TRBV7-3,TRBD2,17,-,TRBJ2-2,TGTGCCAGCAGCCCTTCTAGCGGGAGATCTTCCACCGGGGAGCTGTTTTTT,CASSPSSGRSSTGELFF
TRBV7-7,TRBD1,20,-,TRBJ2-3,TGTGCCAGCAGCTTAAGTTGCTGGGGACAGGGGTTTGGAGTCGGAGATACGCAGTATTTT,CASSLSCWGQGFGVGDTQYF
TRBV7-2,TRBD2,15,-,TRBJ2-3,TGTGCCAGCAGCCTCCGGGGGGAGAGAACAGATACGCAGTATTTT,CASSLRGERTDTQYF
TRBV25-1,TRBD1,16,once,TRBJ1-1,TGTGCCAGCAGTGTATCGGACAGGCCCCTTGGAGGGAAGGCTTTCTTT,CASSVSDRPLGGKAFF
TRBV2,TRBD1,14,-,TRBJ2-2,TGTGCCAGCAGTCGTGGACAGGGCCCCGGGGAGCTGTTTTTT,CASSRGQGPGELFF
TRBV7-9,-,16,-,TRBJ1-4,TGTGCCAGCAGCCCTCGGAGGTCGGGGACTAATGAAAAACTGTTTTTT,CASSPRRSGTNEKLFF
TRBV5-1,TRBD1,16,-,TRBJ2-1,TGCGCCAGCAGCTTGTCCGGGACAGGGTCCTACAATGAGCAGTTCTTC,CASSLSGTGSYNEQFF
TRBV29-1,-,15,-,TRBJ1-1,TGCAGCGTTGTAAGTTTGGACTTTTTAAGGACTGAAGCTTTCTTT,CSVVSLDFLRTEAFF